This T cell receptor beta chain was observed in a study of Graves' ophthalmopathy and Graves' hyperthyroidism. Study overall: Blood was drawn at initial diagnosis, before any treatment. Findings and caveats of the study: A model of 13 signatures distinguished ophthalmopathy from stable hyperthyroidism at roughly 86% sensitivity and approximately 81% specificity. Most expanded clonotypes in thyroid above 0.001 frequency also showed up in blood.

The CDR3 spans 16 residues. The germline CDR1 and CDR2 sequences are MNHEY and SMNVEV (reference sequence). The authors amplified TCR beta CDR3 regions from RNA transcripts. Second-round multiplex PCR followed a first-round RT-PCR using HTBI primers. TCRdb fed the multiplex PCR reads into MiXCR, producing one record per CDR3 protein. This sample has some 370,000 distinct CDR3 sequences; roughly 17% occur once, and the top ten carry 2.4%. This clonotype was seen only a few times. As yet, its antigen is unknown. A junction end diverges from the germline sequence, so it may reflect a read error. The sample taken for sequencing was peripheral blood. The origin of this receptor is an adult woman with stable Graves' hyperthyroidism. The V gene is TRBV27, the J gene TRBJ1-1; D may be TRBD1 (5 bases). In DNA form, the CDR3 reads TGTGCCAGCAGTTTAAAAGCCCGGGGGACGCGAACTGGAGCTTTCTTT. Translation: CASSLKARGTRTGAFF.